This entry lists 14 T cell receptor beta chains sequenced from one sample in a study of T cell responses to AZD1222 COVID-19 vaccine. Measured with immunoSEQ multiplex PCR; TCRdb has only the in-frame clones, and not every one. The sample has approximately 100,000 clones, more than 75% seen once; the top ten hold less than 4%. This specimen consisted of peripheral blood, obtained 28 days after the second dose of the MenACWY control vaccine. The receptors here all came from an adult who received the MenACWY meningococcal vaccine as a control.

This clone has just a few counts. The chain combines TRBV5-4 with TRBJ2-6, with unresolved D. V was cut by 2 bases and J by 0 bases, with 3 bases left in between. Looked up from germline, CDR1 is SGHNT and CDR2 is YYREEE (reference sequence). This CDR3 region has 14 residues. The CDR3 bases are TGTGCCAGCAGCTTTAACTCTGGGGCCAACGTCCTGACTTTC. It translates to CASSFNSGANVLTF.

This rearrangement joins TRBV10-3 to TRBJ2-1, with a tentative D call TRBD1 (5 bases). Looked up from germline, CDR1 is ENHRY and CDR2 is SYGVKD. With 0 bases removed from V and 11 bases from J, the gap between germline ends came to 14 bases. The CDR3 contains 14 residues. The CDR3 reads CAISESGPTAKQFF. In nucleotides, the CDR3 is TGTGCCATCAGTGAGTCAGGCCCGACAGCTAAGCAGTTCTTC.

The chain combines TRBV3-1 (or the pseudogene TRBV3-2) with TRBJ2-1; TRBD2 matches 13 bases. V gave up 5 bases and J gave up 10 bases; unmatched junction bases: 8. CDR1 and CDR2 (germline): LGHDT, YNNKEL (reference sequence). The CDR3 consists of 15 residues. CDR3 amino acids: CASSEGTSGAGEQFF. The CDR3 DNA is TGTGCCAGCAGCGAAGGGACTAGCGGGGCAGGGGAGCAGTTCTTC.

This clone was counted a single time. V and J are TRBV15 and TRBJ1-1; TRBD1 is a possible D gene (6 bases). Germline CDR1 and CDR2: LNHNV and YYDKDF (reference sequence). Trimming took off 5 bases at V and 4 bases at J, with 23 bases between the two ends. The CDR3 has 17 amino acids. CDR3 loop: CATSWGRIRDLGTEAFF. For the CDR3, the DNA is TGTGCCACCAGCTGGGGGCGTATCAGGGATTTGGGCACTGAAGCTTTCTTT.

The chain is built from TRBV4-1 and TRBJ2-7, with 7 bases that match TRBD1. V was pared by 1 base and J by 5 bases, with 2 bases of the junction left unmatched. From germline, CDR1 is MGHRA and CDR2 YSYEKL. There are 13 residues in the CDR3. CDR3 loop: CASSQGTGDEQYF. Written as DNA, the CDR3 is TGCGCCAGCAGCCAAGGAACAGGGGACGAGCAGTACTTC.

The rearrangement links TRBV7-9 to TRBJ2-5; tentatively, D is TRBD2 (6 bases). The CDR3 has 15 residues. V was cut by 4 bases and J by 3 bases, with 15 bases left in between. Germline lookup yields CDR1 SEHNR and CDR2 FQNEAQ (reference sequence). The CDR3 DNA follows: TGTGCCAGCAGCTCCCCCGGGGGACGAGAAGAGACCCAGTACTTC. This sequence encodes CASSSPGGREETQYF.

This rearrangement joins TRBV30 to TRBJ2-7, with TRBD1 identical over 9 bases. Germline lookup yields CDR1 GTSNPN and CDR2 SVGIG (reference sequence). The CDR3 spans 14 residues. V lost 2 bases to trimming and J lost 4 bases; unmatched junction nucleotides: 6. This chain's CDR3 is CAWSRGTGSYEQYF. The DNA of the CDR3 is TGTGCCTGGAGTAGAGGGACAGGGTCTTACGAGCAGTACTTC.

Written as DNA, the CDR3 is TGCGCCAGCAGCTTGGTCGGGGCCTCTGGAAACACCATATATTTT. Translated: CASSLVGASGNTIYF. This chain connects TRBV5-1 to TRBJ1-3, with D possibly TRBD1 on 5 matching bases. The germline V gene has CDR1 SGHRS and CDR2 YFSETQ. This CDR3 has 15 residues. Trimming removed 0 bases from V and 0 bases from J, with 7 bases in between. Full variable domain (missing parts from reference TRBV5-1 and TRBJ1-3): KAGVTQTPRYLIKTRGQQVTLSCSPISGHRSVSWYQQTPGQGLQFLFEYFSETQRNKGNFPGRFSGRQFSNSRSEMNVSTLELGDSALYLCASSLVGASGNTIYFGEGSWLTVV.

V and J are TRBV19 and TRBJ1-4, with D hard to call. There are 14 residues in the CDR3. Germline CDR1 is LNHDA and CDR2 is SQIVND (reference sequence). V lost 3 bases, J lost 5 bases, and 10 bases lay in between. CDR3: CASSIRGSNEKLFF. Here the CDR3 DNA reads TGTGCCAGTAGTATTAGAGGGTCCAATGAAAAACTGTTTTTT.

To note about this clone: One junction end disagrees with the germline gene, perhaps due to a read error. The CDR3 DNA follows: TGTGCCAGCAGCTTAGAGGGACAGGGAGGGTGCTTC. Protein: CASSLEGQGGCF. The rearrangement uses TRBV7-2 and TRBJ2-7; 9 bases fit TRBD1. The germline gives CDR1 SGHTA, CDR2 FQGNSA. This CDR3 comprises 12 residues.

The table lists this clone with a few counts. The chain links TRBV10-3 to TRBJ1-3, with D uncertain. The length of the CDR3 is 17 residues. Germline CDR1 is ENHRY and CDR2 is SYGVKD. V gave up 2 bases and J gave up 0 bases, with 14 bases separating them. The CDR3 region is CAISEPGAASSGNTIYF. As DNA, the CDR3 is TGTGCCATCAGTGAGCCAGGAGCAGCCTCCTCTGGAAACACCATATATTTT.

The chain uses TRBV30 and TRBJ1-1; D is undetermined. Trimming stripped 3 bases from V and 5 bases from J, with 13 bases between. The CDR3 is 13 amino acids. Germline V gene data show CDR1 as GTSNPN and CDR2 as SVGIG (reference sequence). The CDR3 reads CAWRMWLITEAFF. The DNA for the CDR3 is TGTGCCTGGAGGATGTGGCTAATTACTGAAGCTTTCTTT.

This clone appeared a single time. The V gene is TRBV4-2, the J gene TRBJ2-1; tentative D call: TRBD2 (6 bases). V lost 7 bases and J lost 4, with 17 bases in between. CDR3 length equals 15 residues. Germline V gene lookup returns CDR1 LGHNA and CDR2 YNFKEQ. The CDR3 protein is CASTRSGTPYNEQFF. The CDR3 region has the DNA TGTGCCAGCACCCGAAGTGGGACTCCTTACAATGAGCAGTTCTTC.

V usage is TRBV10-3 and J usage is TRBJ1-6, with TRBD1 matching over 9 bases. This CDR3 comprises 17 residues. The germline CDR1 and CDR2 sequences are ENHRY and SYGVKD. The trim removed 2 bases at V and 5 bases at J, leaving 7 bases unmatched. The CDR3 DNA is TGTGCCATCAGTGAGGACAGGGGGATACAAAATAATTCACCCCTCCACTTT. Translating it yields CAISEDRGIQNNSPLHF.